Listed below are T cell receptor beta chains from one sample, sequenced in a study of OX40 agonist ivuxolimab in advanced cancers. Assay used: immunoSEQ multiplex PCR; TCRdb lists only in-frame clones, some missing. The data hold around 51,000 clones, with 80% to 85% observed a single time. The sequences come from CD4+ or CD8+ T cells sorted from blood, collected in a trial of the OX40 agonist ivuxolimab. These TCRs come from an adult with an advanced solid tumor such as melanoma, head and neck, liver or kidney cancer. Each CDR3 is given with its conserved first and last residue. Where a row states a size, it is once, few, many or the class of an expanded clone; other rows omit it.

>TRBJ2-5|TRBV19|-
CASKTWGQETQYF
>TRBJ1-5|TRBV7-2|-
CASSFLSSNQPQHF
>TRBJ1-2|TRBV11-2|-
CASSFFRGYGYTF
>TRBJ2-7|TRBV6-5|-
CASQESYEQYF
>TRBJ1-1|TRBV10-2|-
CASSPRALTEAFF
>TRBJ1-1|TRBV6-5|-
CASSTGLMNTEAFF
>TRBJ1-6|TRBV10-2|-
CASSAGGGPPWDSPLHF
>TRBJ2-2|TRBV9|-
CASSVARTNTGELFF
>TRBJ1-6|TRBV6-5|-
CASSYERDSPLHF
>TRBJ1-2|TRBV6-5|-
CASSPDRGYGYTF
>TRBJ1-5|TRBV6-1|-
CASSATGQGQPQHF
>TRBJ1-2|TRBV7-2|-
CATRPPGGGYGYTF
>TRBJ1-2|TRBV13|-
CASSLGRGGIGGYTF
>TRBJ2-3|TRBV10-3|-
CAISDQNTDTQYF
>TRBJ1-4|TRBV18|-
CASSSATNEKLFF
>TRBJ1-1|TRBV19|-
CASTPDRGAGDTEAFF
>TRBJ2-7|TRBV5-1|once
CASSLGGPGAYEQYF
>TRBJ2-7|TRBV2|few
CASSDRTGPYAEQYF
>TRBJ1-5|TRBV5-6|-
CASSLRTGVPQPQHF
>TRBJ1-2|TRBV11-1|-
CAIRGDYGYTF
>TRBJ2-1|TRBV2|-
CASTIAGGTYNEQFF
>TRBJ1-6|TRBV6-1|-
CASSEMDSPLHF
>TRBJ2-5|TRBV27|-
CASSLLAQTQETQYF
>TRBJ2-7|TRBV15|once
CATSRDRASRGILDF
>TRBJ2-3|TRBV4-2|-
CASSPPGSGGLDTQYF
>TRBJ2-1|TRBV2|-
CASSSLGYNEQFF
>TRBJ2-7|TRBV18|-
CASSRDEGYEQYF
>TRBJ1-5|TRBV7-2|-
CASSSGQGSNQPQHF
>TRBJ2-3|TRBV4-1|-
CASSRTRDTQYF
>TRBJ2-3|TRBV29-1|once
CSVAGPDLTDTQYF
>TRBJ2-1|TRBV7-3|-
CASSLGLAGFYNEQFF
>TRBJ2-3|TRBV4-1|-
CASSQGSSTDTQYF
>TRBJ1-5|TRBV5-6|many
CASSLARQGYQPQHF
>TRBJ2-1|TRBV6-1|once
CASSNSGGARNEQFF
>TRBJ1-6|TRBV19|-
CASKRGDRNSPLHF
>TRBJ1-2|TRBV6-5|-
CASSQGASYGYTF
>TRBJ2-7|TRBV7-9|-
CASSLGGLGGEQYF
>TRBJ1-2|TRBV10-2|once
CASSPRSNYGYTF
>TRBJ1-6|TRBV2|-
CASSDRVGSPLHF
>TRBJ2-3|TRBV27|-
CASSQLLGSTDTQYF
>TRBJ2-3|TRBV4-2|-
CASSQLRGDTQYF